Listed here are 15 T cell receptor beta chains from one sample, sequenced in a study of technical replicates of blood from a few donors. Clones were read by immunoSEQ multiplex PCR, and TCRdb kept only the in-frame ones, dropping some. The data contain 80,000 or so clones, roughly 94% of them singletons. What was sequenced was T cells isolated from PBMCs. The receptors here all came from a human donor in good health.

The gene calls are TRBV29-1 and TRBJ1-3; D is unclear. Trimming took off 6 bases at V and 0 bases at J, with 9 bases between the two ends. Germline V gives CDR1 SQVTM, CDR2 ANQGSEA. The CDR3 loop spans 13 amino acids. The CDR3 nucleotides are TGCAGCGTAAACACGTACTCTGGAAACACCATATATTTT. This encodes CSVNTYSGNTIYF.

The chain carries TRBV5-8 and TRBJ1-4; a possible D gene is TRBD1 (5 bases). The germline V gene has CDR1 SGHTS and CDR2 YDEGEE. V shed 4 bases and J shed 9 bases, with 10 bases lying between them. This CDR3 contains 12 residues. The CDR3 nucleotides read TGTGCCAGCAGCCGACAGTCACAAAAACTGTTTTTT. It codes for CASSRQSQKLFF.

The DNA for the CDR3 is TGTGCCATCAGCGGAGTCTCTGGGGCCAACGTCCTGACTTTC. This gives the protein CAISGVSGANVLTF. The rearrangement uses TRBV10-3 and TRBJ2-6; D is undetermined. Trimming removed 6 bases at V and 0 bases at J, with 6 bases between. The CDR3 covers 14 residues. Germline V lookup: CDR1 ENHRY, CDR2 SYGVKD.

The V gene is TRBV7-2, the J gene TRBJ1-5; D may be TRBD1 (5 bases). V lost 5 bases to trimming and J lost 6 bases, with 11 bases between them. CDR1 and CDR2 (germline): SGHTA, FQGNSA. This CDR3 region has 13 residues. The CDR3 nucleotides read TGTGCCAGCAGCCCAGGGTTGGGTCAGCCCCAGCATTTT. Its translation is CASSPGLGQPQHF.

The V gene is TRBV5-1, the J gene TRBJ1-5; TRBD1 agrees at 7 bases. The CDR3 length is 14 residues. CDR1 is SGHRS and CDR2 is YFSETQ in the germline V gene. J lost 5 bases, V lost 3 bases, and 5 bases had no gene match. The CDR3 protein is CASSWGTGDQPQHF. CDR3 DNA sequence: TGCGCCAGCAGCTGGGGTACAGGGGATCAGCCCCAGCATTTT.

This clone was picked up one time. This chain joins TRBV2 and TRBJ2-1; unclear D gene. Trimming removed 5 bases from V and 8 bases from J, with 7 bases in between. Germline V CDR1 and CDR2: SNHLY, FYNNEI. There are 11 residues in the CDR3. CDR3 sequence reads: CASSHFDEQFF. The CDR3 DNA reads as TGTGCCAGCAGTCACTTCGATGAGCAGTTCTTC.

The CDR3 spells CASSSPGQGIYGYTF. CDR3 in DNA: TGTGCCAGCAGTTCTCCGGGACAGGGTATCTATGGCTACACCTTC. J is TRBJ1-2 and V is TRBV27; 9 bases line up with TRBD1. Trimming took 4 bases from V and 4 from J; bases not matched to a gene: 7. The germline gives CDR1 MNHEY, CDR2 SMNVEV (reference sequence). The CDR3 consists of 15 residues.

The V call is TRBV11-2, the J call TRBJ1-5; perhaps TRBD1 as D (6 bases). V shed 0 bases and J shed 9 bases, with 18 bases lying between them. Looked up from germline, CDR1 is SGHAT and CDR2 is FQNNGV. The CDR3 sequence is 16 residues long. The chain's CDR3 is CASSLEAGANQRPQHF. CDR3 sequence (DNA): TGTGCCAGCAGCTTAGAAGCAGGGGCTAACCAGCGGCCCCAGCATTTT.

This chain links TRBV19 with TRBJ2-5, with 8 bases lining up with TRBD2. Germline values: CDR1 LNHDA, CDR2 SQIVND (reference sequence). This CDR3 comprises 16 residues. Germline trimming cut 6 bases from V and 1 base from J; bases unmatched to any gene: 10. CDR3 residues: CASSPRGLGGQETQYF. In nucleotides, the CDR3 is TGTGCCAGTAGCCCCCGGGGACTAGGGGGCCAAGAGACCCAGTACTTC.

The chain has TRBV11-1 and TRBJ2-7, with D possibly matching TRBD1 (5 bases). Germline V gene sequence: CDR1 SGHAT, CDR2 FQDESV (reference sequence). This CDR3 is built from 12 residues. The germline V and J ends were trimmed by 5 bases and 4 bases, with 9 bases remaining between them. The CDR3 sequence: CASSQDKYEQYF. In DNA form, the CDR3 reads TGTGCCAGCAGCCAGGACAAGTACGAGCAGTACTTC.

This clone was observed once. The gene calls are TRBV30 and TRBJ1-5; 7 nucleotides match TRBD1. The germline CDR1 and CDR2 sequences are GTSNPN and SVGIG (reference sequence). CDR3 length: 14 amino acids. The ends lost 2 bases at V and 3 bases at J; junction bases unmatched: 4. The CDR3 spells CAWSFGTANQPQHF. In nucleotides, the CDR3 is TGTGCCTGGAGTTTTGGGACAGCCAATCAGCCCCAGCATTTT.

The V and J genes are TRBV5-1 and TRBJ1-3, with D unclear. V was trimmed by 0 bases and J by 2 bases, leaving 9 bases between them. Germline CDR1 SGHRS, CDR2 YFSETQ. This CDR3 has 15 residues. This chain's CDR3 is CASSLGRSTGNTIYF. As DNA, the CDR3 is TGCGCCAGCAGCTTGGGGAGATCAACTGGAAACACCATATATTTT.

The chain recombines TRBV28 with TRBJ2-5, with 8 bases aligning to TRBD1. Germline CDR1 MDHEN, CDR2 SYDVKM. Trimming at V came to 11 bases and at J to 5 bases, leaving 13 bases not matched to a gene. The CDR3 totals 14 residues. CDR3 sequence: CAGSSGGASETQYF. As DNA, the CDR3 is TGTGCCGGAAGTTCAGGGGGCGCTTCGGAGACCCAGTACTTC.

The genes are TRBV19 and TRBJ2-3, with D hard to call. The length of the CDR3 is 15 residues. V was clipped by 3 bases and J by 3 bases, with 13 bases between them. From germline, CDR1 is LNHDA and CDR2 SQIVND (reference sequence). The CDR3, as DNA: TGTGCCAGTAGTATTGCGCTCGGTTTTACAGATACGCAGTATTTT. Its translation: CASSIALGFTDTQYF.

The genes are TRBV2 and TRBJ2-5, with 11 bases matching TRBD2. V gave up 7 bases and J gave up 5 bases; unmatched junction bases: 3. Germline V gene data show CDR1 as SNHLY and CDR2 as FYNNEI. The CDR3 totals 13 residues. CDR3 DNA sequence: TGTGCCAGCAAGGGACTAGCGGAGGAGACCCAGTACTTC. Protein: CASKGLAEETQYF.